This TCR beta chain was profiled in a study of shared clonotypes between healthy human individuals. Per germline, CDR1 SGHRS and CDR2 YFSETQ. The CDR3 sequence is 16 residues long. Trimming stripped 4 bases from V and 2 bases from J, with 15 bases between. Assay used: immunoSEQ multiplex PCR; TCRdb lists only in-frame clones, some missing. The repertoire includes fewer than 650,000 clones, around 80% of them detected once, and 10% to 15% sits in the top ten. The gene calls are TRBV5-1 and TRBJ2-2; tentatively, D is TRBD2 (6 bases). The TCR sequence derives from a woman aged 40 to 50 in good health. Some clones in this sample may be carry-over from other donors' samples. Sequenced input: PBMCs. The CDR3 DNA follows: TGCGCCAGCAGCGCCTATGTCGGGAGTAACACCGGGGAGCTGTTTTTT. The encoded protein is CASSAYVGSNTGELFF.